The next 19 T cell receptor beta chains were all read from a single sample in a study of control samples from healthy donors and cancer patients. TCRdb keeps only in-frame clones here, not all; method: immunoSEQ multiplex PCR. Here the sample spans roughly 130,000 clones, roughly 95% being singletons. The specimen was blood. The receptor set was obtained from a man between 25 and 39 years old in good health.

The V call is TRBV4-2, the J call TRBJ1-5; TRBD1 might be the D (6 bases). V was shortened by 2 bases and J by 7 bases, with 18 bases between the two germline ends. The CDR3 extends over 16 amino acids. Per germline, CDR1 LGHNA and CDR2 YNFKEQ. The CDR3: CASSQLGGARGQPQHF. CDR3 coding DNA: TGTGCCAGCAGCCAATTGGGGGGGGCCAGGGGCCAGCCCCAGCATTTT.

The CDR3 region has the DNA TGCGCCAGCAGCTTGCCTCTGGGGGTTAAGGACGAGCAGTACTTC. It yields the protein CASSLPLGVKDEQYF. V usage is TRBV5-1 and J usage is TRBJ2-7; possibly TRBD1 or TRBD2 for D (5 bases each). The CDR3 has 15 residues. Germline V CDR1 and CDR2: SGHRS, YFSETQ. V was cut by 1 base and J by 5 bases, with 16 bases left in between.

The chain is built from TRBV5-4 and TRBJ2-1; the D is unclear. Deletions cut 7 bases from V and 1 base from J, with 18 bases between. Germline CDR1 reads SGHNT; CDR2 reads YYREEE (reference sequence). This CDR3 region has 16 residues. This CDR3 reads CASHALTMGSYNEQFF. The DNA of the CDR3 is TGTGCCAGCCATGCCCTGACCATGGGTTCCTACAATGAGCAGTTCTTC.

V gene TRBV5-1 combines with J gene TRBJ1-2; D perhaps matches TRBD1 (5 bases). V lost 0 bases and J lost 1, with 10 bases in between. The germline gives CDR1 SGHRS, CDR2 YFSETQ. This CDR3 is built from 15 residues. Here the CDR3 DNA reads TGCGCCAGCAGCTTGGGTCCAGGGCTTAACTATGGCTACACCTTC. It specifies CASSLGPGLNYGYTF.

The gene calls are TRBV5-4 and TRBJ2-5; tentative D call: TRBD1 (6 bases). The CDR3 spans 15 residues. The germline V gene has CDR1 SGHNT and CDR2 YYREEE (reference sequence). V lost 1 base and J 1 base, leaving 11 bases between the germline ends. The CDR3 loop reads CASSLHPQGQETQYF. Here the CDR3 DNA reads TGTGCCAGCAGCTTGCATCCACAGGGCCAAGAGACCCAGTACTTC.

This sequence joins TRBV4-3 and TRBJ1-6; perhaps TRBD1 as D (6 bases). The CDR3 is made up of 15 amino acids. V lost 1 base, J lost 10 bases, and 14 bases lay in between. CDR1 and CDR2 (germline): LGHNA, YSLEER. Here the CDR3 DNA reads TGCGCCAGCAGCCAAGCCACAGGGAGACGGTCACCCCTCCACTTT. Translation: CASSQATGRRSPLHF.

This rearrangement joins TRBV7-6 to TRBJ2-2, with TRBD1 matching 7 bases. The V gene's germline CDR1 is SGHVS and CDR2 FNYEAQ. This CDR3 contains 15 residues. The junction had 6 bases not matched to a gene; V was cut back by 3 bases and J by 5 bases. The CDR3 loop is CASSLRTGATGELFF. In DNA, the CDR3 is TGTGCCAGCAGCTTGAGGACAGGTGCGACCGGGGAGCTGTTTTTT. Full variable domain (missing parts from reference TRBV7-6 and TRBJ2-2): GAGVSQSPRYKVTKRGQDVALRCDPISGHVSLYWYRQALGQGPEFLTYFNYEAQQDKSGLPNDRFSAERPEGSISTLTIQRTEQRDSAMYRCASSLRTGATGELFFGEGSRLTVL.

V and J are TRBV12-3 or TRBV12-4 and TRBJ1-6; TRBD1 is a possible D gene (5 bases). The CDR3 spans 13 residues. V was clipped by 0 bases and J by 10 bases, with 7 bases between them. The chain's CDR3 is CASSLARGSPLHF. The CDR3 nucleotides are TGTGCCAGCAGTTTAGCGCGGGGGTCACCCCTCCACTTT.

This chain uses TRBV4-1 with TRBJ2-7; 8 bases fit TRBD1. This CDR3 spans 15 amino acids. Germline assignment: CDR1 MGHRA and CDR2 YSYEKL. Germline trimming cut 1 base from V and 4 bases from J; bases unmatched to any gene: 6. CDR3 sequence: CASSQGLGQGYEQYF. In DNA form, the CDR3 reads TGCGCCAGCAGCCAAGGCCTAGGACAGGGATACGAGCAGTACTTC.

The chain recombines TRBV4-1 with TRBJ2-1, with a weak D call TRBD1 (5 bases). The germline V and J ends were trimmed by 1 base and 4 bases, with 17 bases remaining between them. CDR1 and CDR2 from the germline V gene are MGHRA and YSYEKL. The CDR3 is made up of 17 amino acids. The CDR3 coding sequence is TGCGCCAGCAGCCAAGTGGGAACCCGCACAGGTTACAATGAGCAGTTCTTC. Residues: CASSQVGTRTGYNEQFF.

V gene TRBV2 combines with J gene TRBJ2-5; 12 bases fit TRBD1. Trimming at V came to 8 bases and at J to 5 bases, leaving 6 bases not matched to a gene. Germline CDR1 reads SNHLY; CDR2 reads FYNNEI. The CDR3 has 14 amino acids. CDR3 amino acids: CASGGTGGWETQYF. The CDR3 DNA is TGTGCCAGCGGGGGGACAGGGGGCTGGGAGACCCAGTACTTC.

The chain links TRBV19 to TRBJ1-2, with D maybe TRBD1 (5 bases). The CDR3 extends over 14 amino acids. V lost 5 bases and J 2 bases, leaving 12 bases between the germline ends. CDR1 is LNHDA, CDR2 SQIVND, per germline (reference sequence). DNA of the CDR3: TGTGCCAGTAGTCCAGGGACGGGGAACTATGGCTACACCTTC. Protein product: CASSPGTGNYGYTF.

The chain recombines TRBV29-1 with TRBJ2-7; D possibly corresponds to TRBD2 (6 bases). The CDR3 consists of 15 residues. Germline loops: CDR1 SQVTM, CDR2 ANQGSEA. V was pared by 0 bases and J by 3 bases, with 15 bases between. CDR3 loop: CSVEDGAGTLYEQYF. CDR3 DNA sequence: TGCAGCGTTGAAGATGGGGCGGGGACCCTCTACGAGCAGTACTTC.

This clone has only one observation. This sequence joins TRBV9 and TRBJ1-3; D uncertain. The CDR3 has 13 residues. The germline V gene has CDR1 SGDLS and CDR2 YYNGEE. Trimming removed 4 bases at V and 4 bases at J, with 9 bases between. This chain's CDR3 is CASSPPRGNTIYF. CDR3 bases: TGTGCCAGCAGCCCCCCGCGAGGAAACACCATATATTTT.

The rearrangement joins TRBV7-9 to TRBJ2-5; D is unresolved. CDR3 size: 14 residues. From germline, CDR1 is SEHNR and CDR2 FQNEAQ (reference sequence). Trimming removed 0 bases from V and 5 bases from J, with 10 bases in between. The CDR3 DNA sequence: TGTGCCAGCAGCTTAGCCGGGTCTTTGGAGACCCAGTACTTC. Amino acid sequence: CASSLAGSLETQYF.

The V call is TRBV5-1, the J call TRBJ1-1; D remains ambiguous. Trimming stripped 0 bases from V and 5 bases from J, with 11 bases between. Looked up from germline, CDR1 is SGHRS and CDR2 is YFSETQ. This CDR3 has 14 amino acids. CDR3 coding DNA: TGCGCCAGCAGCTTGGGTAGGTTGGGGACTGAAGCTTTCTTT. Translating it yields CASSLGRLGTEAFF.

The CDR3 sequence: CASSADSPNQPQHF. In nucleotides, the CDR3 is TGTGCCAGCAGTGCCGACAGTCCCAATCAGCCCCAGCATTTT. The V gene is TRBV2, the J gene TRBJ1-5; D might be TRBD1 (5 bases). Germline V gives CDR1 SNHLY, CDR2 FYNNEI. V gave up 4 bases and J gave up 3 bases, with 10 bases separating them. CDR3 size: 14 residues.

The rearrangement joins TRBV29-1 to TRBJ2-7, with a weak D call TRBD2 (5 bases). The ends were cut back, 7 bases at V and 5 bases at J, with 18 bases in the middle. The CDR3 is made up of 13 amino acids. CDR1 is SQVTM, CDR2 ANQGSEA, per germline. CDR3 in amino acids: CSAFGFPGDEQYF. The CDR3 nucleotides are TGCAGCGCATTTGGGTTCCCCGGGGACGAGCAGTACTTC.

The CDR3 nucleotides are TGTGCCAGCTCTAGGCGGCTCTCTGGAAACACCATATATTTT. This codes for CASSRRLSGNTIYF. This chain links TRBV7-4 with TRBJ1-3; D is uncertain. There are 14 residues in the CDR3. Deletions cut 8 bases from V and 0 bases from J, with 11 bases between. Germline V CDR1 and CDR2: SGHVT, SQSDAQ. Using reference TRBV7-4 and TRBJ1-3 for the parts outside the CDR3, the full variable domain is GAGVSQSPRYKVAKRGRDVALRCDSISGHVTLYWYRQTLGQGSEVLTYSQSDAQRDKSGRPSGRFSAERPERSVSTLKIQRTEQGDSAVYLCASSRRLSGNTIYFGEGSWLTVV.